This T cell receptor beta chain derives from a study of blood T cell repertoires in COVID-19. Study overall: Samples of COVID-19 (acute and convalescent) were obtained from the United States, Italy and Spain. T cells, B-cell-depleted T cells, or PBMCs supplied cDNA or gDNA.

In the authors' methods: Amplification of reference gene primers was used by the study to estimate nucleated cell counts. Profiled with immunoSEQ multiplex PCR; TCRdb holds only in-frame clones, not every one. The V and J calls and the clone size are those of that table, but D and trimming were determined from the DNA. The table includes 55,000 to 65,000 clones, 85% to 90% detected once. CDR3 length: 13 amino acids. V gave up 4 bases and J gave up 2 bases, with 9 bases separating them. CDR1 is SNHLY, CDR2 FYNNEI, per germline. Seattle patients were enrolled during active infection and followed longitudinally. This clone was found once.

The sequenced sample was peripheral blood. V is TRBV2 and J is TRBJ2-7; weak D call: TRBD2 (5 bases). This receptor was identified in an older woman with COVID-19, enrolled during active disease. This chain's CDR3 is CASSVSGTYEQYF. The CDR3 DNA reads TGTGCCAGCAGTGTGTCGGGGACCTACGAGCAGTACTTC.